The rows below give T cell receptor beta chains drawn from one sample of a study of immune cell composition in non-small cell lung cancer. Sequencing was performed with immunoSEQ multiplex PCR; in TCRdb, only in-frame clones are kept and a portion is missing. The repertoire includes about 6,000 clones, nearly 90% of them detected once, and approximately 6.4% sits in the top ten. The sequenced material came from non-adjacent lung tissue. These receptors came from a human donor with non-small cell lung cancer. Both conserved end residues are part of each CDR3. Each record gives: CDR3 DNA, CDR3 protein, D gene, J gene, V gene, clone size. D genes are given only for firm matches. Clone size is given for some rows only: seen once, a few or many times, or a class if the clone is expanded.

DNA: TGTGCCAGCAGCGATAGCGGGAGGCCCCAAGAGACCCAGTACTTC
CDR3: CASSDSGRPQETQYF
D: TRBD2
J: TRBJ2-5
V: TRBV9
size: .

DNA: TGTGCCTGGAGTGTGGGTGACAGGGCTGGCCAAGAGACCCAGTACTTC
CDR3: CAWSVGDRAGQETQYF
D: TRBD1
J: TRBJ2-5
V: TRBV30
size: .

DNA: TGCAGCGTTGAGTTTCGGACCGGGACAGCCAACACTGAAGCTTTCTTT
CDR3: CSVEFRTGTANTEAFF
D: TRBD1
J: TRBJ1-1
V: TRBV29-1
size: .

DNA: TGTGCCAGCAGCCAAAGTACTAGCGGGATGTACGAGCAGTACTTC
CDR3: CASSQSTSGMYEQYF
D: TRBD2
J: TRBJ2-7
V: TRBV4-2
size: .

DNA: TGTGCCAGTAGTCCCGCTCTCCCTGACAGCTATGGCTACACCTTC
CDR3: CASSPALPDSYGYTF
D: .
J: TRBJ1-2
V: TRBV19
size: .

DNA: TGTGCCTGGAGTAACAGGGACTACGAGCAGTACTTC
CDR3: CAWSNRDYEQYF
D: .
J: TRBJ2-7
V: TRBV30
size: .

DNA: TGTGCCAGCAGTTACTCAGCGGGAGGGGCCTACAATGAGCAGTTCTTC
CDR3: CASSYSAGGAYNEQFF
D: TRBD2
J: TRBJ2-1
V: TRBV6-5
size: .

DNA: TGTGCCAGCAGCTACCGGGGACAGGGAAACTACGAGCAGTACTTC
CDR3: CASSYRGQGNYEQYF
D: TRBD1
J: TRBJ2-7
V: TRBV7-2
size: once

DNA: TGTGCCAGCAGCTTACGGACAGGGGGATTGAATCAGCCCCAGCATTTT
CDR3: CASSLRTGGLNQPQHF
D: TRBD1
J: TRBJ1-5
V: TRBV7-8
size: .

DNA: TGTGCCAGCAGCTTCAGCGGGTATGGCTCCTACAATGAGCAGTTCTTC
CDR3: CASSFSGYGSYNEQFF
D: .
J: TRBJ2-1
V: TRBV9
size: .

DNA: TGTGCCAGCCTCTCCGAAGGCAGGGGAATGACCCAGTACTTC
CDR3: CASLSEGRGMTQYF
D: .
J: TRBJ2-5
V: TRBV5-6
size: .

DNA: TGTGCCAGTAGGGAAAGGCGGAGCGGTAGGTCCCACGAGCAGTACTTC
CDR3: CASRERRSGRSHEQYF
D: .
J: TRBJ2-7
V: TRBV19
size: .

DNA: TGTGCCAGCAGCTTGTCCAGCGGGAGGGCAGATACGCAGTATTTT
CDR3: CASSLSSGRADTQYF
D: TRBD2
J: TRBJ2-3
V: TRBV7-8
size: .

DNA: TGTGCCAGTAGCTCCCTAGCGGGAGGGAGCACAGATACGCAGTATTTT
CDR3: CASSSLAGGSTDTQYF
D: TRBD2
J: TRBJ2-3
V: TRBV19
size: .

DNA: TGCGCCAGCAGCTTGGGCGCAATAACAGGGCCTGGAAACACCATATATTTT
CDR3: CASSLGAITGPGNTIYF
D: .
J: TRBJ1-3
V: TRBV5-1
size: .

DNA: TGTGCCAGCAGCTTGGGGACAGGTTTTTACACCGGGGAGCTGTTTTTT
CDR3: CASSLGTGFYTGELFF
D: TRBD1
J: TRBJ2-2
V: TRBV7-9
size: .

DNA: TGTGCCTGGAGTGTACGGACAGGGGACGGCTACACCTTC
CDR3: CAWSVRTGDGYTF
D: TRBD1
J: TRBJ1-2
V: TRBV30
size: .

DNA: TGCGCCAGCAGCCAGGTCGGACTAGCGGGATACAATGAGCAGTTCTTC
CDR3: CASSQVGLAGYNEQFF
D: TRBD2
J: TRBJ2-1
V: TRBV4-3
size: .